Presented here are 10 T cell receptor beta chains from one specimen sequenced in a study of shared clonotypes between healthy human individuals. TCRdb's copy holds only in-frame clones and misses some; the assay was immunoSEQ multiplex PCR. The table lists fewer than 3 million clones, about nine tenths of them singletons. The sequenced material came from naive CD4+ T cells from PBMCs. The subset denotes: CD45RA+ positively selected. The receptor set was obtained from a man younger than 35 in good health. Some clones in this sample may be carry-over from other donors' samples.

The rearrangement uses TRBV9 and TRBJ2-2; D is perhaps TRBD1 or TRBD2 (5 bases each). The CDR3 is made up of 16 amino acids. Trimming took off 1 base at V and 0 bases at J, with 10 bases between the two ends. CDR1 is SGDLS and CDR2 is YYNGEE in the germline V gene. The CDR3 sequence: CASSVRGVSNTGELFF. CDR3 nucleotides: TGTGCCAGCAGCGTAAGGGGAGTATCGAACACCGGGGAGCTGTTTTTT.

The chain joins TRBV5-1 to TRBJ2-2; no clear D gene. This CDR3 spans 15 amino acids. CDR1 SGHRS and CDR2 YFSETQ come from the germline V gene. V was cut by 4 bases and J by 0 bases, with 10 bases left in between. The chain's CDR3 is CASSPLRPNTGELFF. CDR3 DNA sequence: TGCGCCAGCAGCCCGCTACGACCGAACACCGGGGAGCTGTTTTTT.

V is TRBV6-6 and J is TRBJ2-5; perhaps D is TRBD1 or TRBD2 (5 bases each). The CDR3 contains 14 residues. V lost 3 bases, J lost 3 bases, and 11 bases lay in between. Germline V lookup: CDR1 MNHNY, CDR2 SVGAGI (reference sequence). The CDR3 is CASSYGGAEETQYF. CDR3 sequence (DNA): TGTGCCAGCAGTTATGGGGGAGCGGAAGAGACCCAGTACTTC.

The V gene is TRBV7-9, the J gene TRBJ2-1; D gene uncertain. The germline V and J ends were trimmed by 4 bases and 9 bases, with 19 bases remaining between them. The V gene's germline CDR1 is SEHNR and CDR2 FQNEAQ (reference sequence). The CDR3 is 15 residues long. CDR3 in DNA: TGTGCCAGCAGCTCCCACCCCCCTTTCACCCGTGAGCAGTTCTTC. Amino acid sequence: CASSSHPPFTREQFF.

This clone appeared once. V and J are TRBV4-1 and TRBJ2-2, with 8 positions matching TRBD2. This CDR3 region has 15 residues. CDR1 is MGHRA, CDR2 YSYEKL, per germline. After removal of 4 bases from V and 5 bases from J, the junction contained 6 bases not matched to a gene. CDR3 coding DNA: TGCGCCAGCAGCCTGCCGGGAGGGATTACCGGGGAGCTGTTTTTT. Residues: CASSLPGGITGELFF.

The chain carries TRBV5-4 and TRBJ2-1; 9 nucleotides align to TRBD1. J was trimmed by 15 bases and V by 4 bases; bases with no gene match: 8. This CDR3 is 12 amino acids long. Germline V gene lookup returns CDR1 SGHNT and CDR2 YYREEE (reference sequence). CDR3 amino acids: CASSRDRVGPFF. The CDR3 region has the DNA TGTGCCAGCAGCCGGGACAGGGTTGGACCGTTCTTC.

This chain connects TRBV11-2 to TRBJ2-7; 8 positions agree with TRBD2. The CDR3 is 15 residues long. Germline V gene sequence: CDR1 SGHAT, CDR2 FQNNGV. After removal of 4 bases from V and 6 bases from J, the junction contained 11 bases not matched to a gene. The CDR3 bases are TGTGCCAGCAGCTCCCCCCCAGCGGGAGTAAGCGAGCAGTACTTC. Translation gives CASSSPPAGVSEQYF.

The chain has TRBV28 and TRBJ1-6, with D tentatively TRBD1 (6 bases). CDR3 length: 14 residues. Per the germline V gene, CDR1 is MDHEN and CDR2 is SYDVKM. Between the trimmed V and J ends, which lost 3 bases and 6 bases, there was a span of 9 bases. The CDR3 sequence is CASSFGRGNSPLHF. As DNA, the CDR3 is TGTGCCAGCAGTTTCGGCAGGGGTAATTCACCCCTCCACTTT.

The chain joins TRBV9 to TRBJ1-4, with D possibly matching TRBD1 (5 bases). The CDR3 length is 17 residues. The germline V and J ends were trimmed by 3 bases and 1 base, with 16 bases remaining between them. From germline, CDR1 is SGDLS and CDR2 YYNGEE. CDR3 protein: CASSARGAGGTNEKLFF. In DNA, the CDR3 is TGTGCCAGCAGCGCTCGGGGCGCGGGGGGAACTAATGAAAAACTGTTTTTT.

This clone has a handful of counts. CDR3 in DNA: TGTGCCAGCAGCCAAAGCAGGTATATGGGCACTGAAGCTTTCTTT. This gives the protein CASSQSRYMGTEAFF. J is TRBJ1-1 and V is TRBV14; D is unresolved. Per germline, CDR1 SGHDN and CDR2 FVKESK. This CDR3 spans 15 amino acids. V lost 2 bases, J lost 4 bases, and 14 bases lay in between.